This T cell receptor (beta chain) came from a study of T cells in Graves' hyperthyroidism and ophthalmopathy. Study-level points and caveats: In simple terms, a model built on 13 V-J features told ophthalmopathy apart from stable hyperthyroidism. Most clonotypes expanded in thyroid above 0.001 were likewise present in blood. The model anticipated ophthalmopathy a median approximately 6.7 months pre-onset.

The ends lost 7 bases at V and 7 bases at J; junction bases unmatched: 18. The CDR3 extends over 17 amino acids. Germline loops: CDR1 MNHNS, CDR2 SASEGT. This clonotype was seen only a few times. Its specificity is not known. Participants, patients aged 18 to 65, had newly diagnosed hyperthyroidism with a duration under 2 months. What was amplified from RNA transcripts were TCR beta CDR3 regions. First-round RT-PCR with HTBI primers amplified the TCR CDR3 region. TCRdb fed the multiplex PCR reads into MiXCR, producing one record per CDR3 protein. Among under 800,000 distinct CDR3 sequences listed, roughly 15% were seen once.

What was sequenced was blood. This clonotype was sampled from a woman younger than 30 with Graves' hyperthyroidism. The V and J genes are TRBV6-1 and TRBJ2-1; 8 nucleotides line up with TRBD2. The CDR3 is CASNRAGVLVGGNEQFF. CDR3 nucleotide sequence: TGTGCCAGCAATCGAGCGGGAGTTTTAGTAGGGGGAAATGAGCAGTTCTTC.